These T cell receptor beta chains were read from a single sample in a study of cytomegalovirus exposure and HLA in healthy donors. Sequencing used immunoSEQ multiplex PCR; TCRdb keeps in-frame clones, though not all of them. The table lists around 170,000 clones, approximately 88% of them singletons, with over 1.5% in the top ten. The sequenced material came from PBMCs. Receptors originate from a woman aged 18-29 years in good health and CMV-seronegative. The CDR3 runs from the conserved cysteine through the conserved F or W. The D gene is left open where the match is weak. Rows give clone size only sometimes, using once, few, many, or a class for an expanded clone.

v_call: TRBV15
clone_size: NA
cdr3_length: 17
j_call: TRBJ2-6
d_call: TRBD2
cdr3_nt: TGTGCCACCAGGAAAGCGGGGGCCTCCCCTGGGGCCAACGTCCTGACTTTC
cdr3_aa: CATRKAGASPGANVLTF

v_call: TRBV19
clone_size: once
cdr3_length: 15
j_call: TRBJ2-5
d_call: TRBD1
cdr3_nt: TGTGCCAGTAGATCCGGGACAGGGAAAGGGGAGACCCAGTACTTC
cdr3_aa: CASRSGTGKGETQYF

v_call: TRBV5-1
clone_size: NA
cdr3_length: 14
j_call: TRBJ2-7
d_call: NA
cdr3_nt: TGCGCCAGCAGCTTGGATTTGTTATCCTACGAGCAGTACTTC
cdr3_aa: CASSLDLLSYEQYF

v_call: TRBV19
clone_size: once
cdr3_length: 14
j_call: TRBJ2-3
d_call: TRBD2
cdr3_nt: TGTGCCAGTAGACGCGGGGGGGATACAGATACGCAGTATTTT
cdr3_aa: CASRRGGDTDTQYF

v_call: TRBV21-1
clone_size: NA
cdr3_length: 21
j_call: TRBJ1-4
d_call: NA
cdr3_nt: TGTGCCAGCAGTACAAAAAAATGGCGGGACAGGGGGCGCGGGGGTAATGAAAAACTGTTTTTT
cdr3_aa: CASSTKKWRDRGRGGNEKLFF

v_call: TRBV10-2
clone_size: NA
cdr3_length: 14
j_call: TRBJ1-6
d_call: NA
cdr3_nt: TGCGCCACCCATGCGGATCGTAGTGGTTCACCCCTCCACTTT
cdr3_aa: CATHADRSGSPLHF

v_call: TRBV7-8
clone_size: few
cdr3_length: 13
j_call: TRBJ1-1
d_call: NA
cdr3_nt: TGTGCCAGCAGCACCGGGGGGTGGACTGAAGCTTTCTTT
cdr3_aa: CASSTGGWTEAFF

v_call: TRBV29-1
clone_size: NA
cdr3_length: 12
j_call: TRBJ2-2
d_call: TRBD2
cdr3_nt: TGCAGCGCGGGGACTAGTAGCGGGGAGCTGTTTTTT
cdr3_aa: CSAGTSSGELFF

v_call: TRBV7-2
clone_size: NA
cdr3_length: 18
j_call: TRBJ1-4
d_call: TRBD1
cdr3_nt: TGTGCCAGCAGCTGGACAGGCCTACGAGGAAAATATAATGAAAAACTGTTTTTT
cdr3_aa: CASSWTGLRGKYNEKLFF

v_call: TRBV12-5
clone_size: NA
cdr3_length: 14
j_call: TRBJ2-3
d_call: NA
cdr3_nt: TGTGCTAGTGGTTTGGTACCAGGCACAGATACGCAGTATTTT
cdr3_aa: CASGLVPGTDTQYF

v_call: TRBV19
clone_size: NA
cdr3_length: 15
j_call: TRBJ1-5
d_call: NA
cdr3_nt: TGTGCCAGTAGTATTGAGTCCCGAAGCAATCAGCCCCAGCATTTT
cdr3_aa: CASSIESRSNQPQHF

v_call: TRBV5-1
clone_size: NA
cdr3_length: 16
j_call: TRBJ2-7
d_call: TRBD1
cdr3_nt: TGCGCCAGCAGCTTGTCCGTTCGACAGGGGTCGAACGAGCAGTACTTC
cdr3_aa: CASSLSVRQGSNEQYF

v_call: TRBV7-9
clone_size: NA
cdr3_length: 14
j_call: TRBJ2-7
d_call: TRBD2
cdr3_nt: TGTGCCAGCAGCTCCGGGACTAGCGGGCGCGAGCAGTACTTC
cdr3_aa: CASSSGTSGREQYF

v_call: TRBV7-9
clone_size: NA
cdr3_length: 19
j_call: TRBJ2-1
d_call: TRBD2
cdr3_nt: TGTGCCAGCAGGCCGACTAGCGGGGGGGCCAAGGGGACAATTATTGAGCAGTTCTTC
cdr3_aa: CASRPTSGGAKGTIIEQFF

v_call: TRBV5-5
clone_size: NA
cdr3_length: 15
j_call: TRBJ2-1
d_call: NA
cdr3_nt: TGTGCCAGCAGCCCGGACTCACAGAGCTACAATGAGCAGTTCTTC
cdr3_aa: CASSPDSQSYNEQFF

v_call: TRBV9
clone_size: NA
cdr3_length: 15
j_call: TRBJ1-1
d_call: NA
cdr3_nt: TGTGCCAGCAGCCCCAGGACACCATGGAACACTGAAGCTTTCTTT
cdr3_aa: CASSPRTPWNTEAFF

v_call: TRBV2
clone_size: NA
cdr3_length: 14
j_call: TRBJ1-4
d_call: NA
cdr3_nt: TGTGCCAGCAGTGTTCTTGCAACTAATGAAAAACTGTTTTTT
cdr3_aa: CASSVLATNEKLFF

v_call: TRBV19
clone_size: NA
cdr3_length: 12
j_call: TRBJ1-1
d_call: NA
cdr3_nt: TGTGCCAGTTCCCAAATGAACACTGAAGCTTTCTTT
cdr3_aa: CASSQMNTEAFF

v_call: TRBV15
clone_size: NA
cdr3_length: 12
j_call: TRBJ1-4
d_call: NA
cdr3_nt: TGTGCCACCAGCAGAGGGTCTGGCAAACTGTTTTTT
cdr3_aa: CATSRGSGKLFF

v_call: TRBV11-2
clone_size: NA
cdr3_length: 13
j_call: TRBJ2-7
d_call: TRBD1
cdr3_nt: TGTGCCAGCAGCTTTGGGACAGTTTACGAGCAGTACTTC
cdr3_aa: CASSFGTVYEQYF

v_call: TRBV18
clone_size: NA
cdr3_length: 20
j_call: TRBJ2-6
d_call: TRBD1
cdr3_nt: TGTGCCAGCTCACCACCGCTTGGGGACAGGGCCCTCGTGGGGGCCAACGTCCTGACTTTC
cdr3_aa: CASSPPLGDRALVGANVLTF

v_call: TRBV6-4
clone_size: NA
cdr3_length: 16
j_call: TRBJ2-1
d_call: NA
cdr3_nt: TGTGCCAGCAGTGACTCGGGGGCAGGGGAAAGCAATGAGCAGTTCTTC
cdr3_aa: CASSDSGAGESNEQFF

v_call: TRBV11-3
clone_size: NA
cdr3_length: 16
j_call: TRBJ1-2
d_call: NA
cdr3_nt: TGTGCCAGCAGCTTAGAGGGCAGGGCGAGTAACTATGGCTACACCTTC
cdr3_aa: CASSLEGRASNYGYTF

v_call: TRBV2
clone_size: NA
cdr3_length: 14
j_call: TRBJ1-5
d_call: NA
cdr3_nt: TGTGCCAGCAGTGAGGAAGGGGGTAATCAGCCCCAGCATTTT
cdr3_aa: CASSEEGGNQPQHF

v_call: TRBV10-2
clone_size: NA
cdr3_length: 15
j_call: TRBJ2-5
d_call: NA
cdr3_nt: TGCGCCAGCAGTGATGTCAGCGGGCCCTTAGAGACCCAGTACTTC
cdr3_aa: CASSDVSGPLETQYF

v_call: TRBV5-1
clone_size: NA
cdr3_length: 17
j_call: TRBJ1-2
d_call: TRBD1
cdr3_nt: TGCGCCAGCAGCTTGCTTCAGGGGGTCCCTGGAAACTATGGCTACACCTTC
cdr3_aa: CASSLLQGVPGNYGYTF

v_call: TRBV10-1
clone_size: NA
cdr3_length: 14
j_call: TRBJ1-6
d_call: TRBD1
cdr3_nt: TGCGCCAGCAGTCGGGACAGAGGCATCTCACCCCTCCACTTT
cdr3_aa: CASSRDRGISPLHF

v_call: TRBV6-4
clone_size: few
cdr3_length: 15
j_call: TRBJ1-6
d_call: TRBD1
cdr3_nt: TGTGCCAGCAGTGACGGGACAGGGGGTAATTCACCCCTCCACTTT
cdr3_aa: CASSDGTGGNSPLHF

v_call: TRBV6-1
clone_size: NA
cdr3_length: 13
j_call: TRBJ2-7
d_call: NA
cdr3_nt: TGTGCCAGCAGTTTCGGGTGGGCCTACGAGCAGTACTTC
cdr3_aa: CASSFGWAYEQYF

v_call: TRBV13
clone_size: few
cdr3_length: 14
j_call: TRBJ2-7
d_call: TRBD1
cdr3_nt: TGTGCCAGCAGCCGAAGGACAGGCGCCTACGAGCAGTACTTC
cdr3_aa: CASSRRTGAYEQYF

v_call: TRBV6-1
clone_size: NA
cdr3_length: 12
j_call: TRBJ1-2
d_call: NA
cdr3_nt: TGTGCCAGCAGTGTGGGGGCTGATGGCTACACCTTC
cdr3_aa: CASSVGADGYTF

v_call: TRBV7-9
clone_size: NA
cdr3_length: 12
j_call: TRBJ2-5
d_call: TRBD1
cdr3_nt: TGTGCCAGCAGCTACAGGGGGGAGACCCAGTACTTC
cdr3_aa: CASSYRGETQYF

v_call: TRBV19
clone_size: few
cdr3_length: 16
j_call: TRBJ1-1
d_call: TRBD1
cdr3_nt: TGTGCCAGTAGTACCGGGACAGCGACCTGGGACACTGAAGCTTTCTTT
cdr3_aa: CASSTGTATWDTEAFF

v_call: TRBV27
clone_size: NA
cdr3_length: 14
j_call: TRBJ1-1
d_call: NA
cdr3_nt: TGTGCCAGCACCCCGGGAGGGCGGAACACTGAAGCTTTCTTT
cdr3_aa: CASTPGGRNTEAFF

v_call: TRBV12-5
clone_size: NA
cdr3_length: 13
j_call: TRBJ1-2
d_call: NA
cdr3_nt: TGTGCTAGTGGTTTGGAACCGGGGGGGTTCTACACCTTC
cdr3_aa: CASGLEPGGFYTF

v_call: TRBV2
clone_size: few
cdr3_length: 13
j_call: TRBJ2-7
d_call: NA
cdr3_nt: TGTGCCAGCGGGGACACGGCCGCGTACGAGCAGTACTTC
cdr3_aa: CASGDTAAYEQYF

v_call: TRBV2
clone_size: few
cdr3_length: 13
j_call: TRBJ2-7
d_call: NA
cdr3_nt: TGTGCCAGCAGTGACAGTCCTTCGTACGAGCAGTACTTC
cdr3_aa: CASSDSPSYEQYF

v_call: TRBV11-3
clone_size: NA
cdr3_length: 15
j_call: TRBJ1-1
d_call: NA
cdr3_nt: TGTGCCAGCAGCTTAGGTGAGGGCTACAACACTGAAGCTTTCTTT
cdr3_aa: CASSLGEGYNTEAFF

v_call: TRBV18
clone_size: NA
cdr3_length: 17
j_call: TRBJ2-7
d_call: NA
cdr3_nt: TGTGCCAGCTCACCACGGGAAACAGGGAGACAGATCTACGAGCAGTACTTC
cdr3_aa: CASSPRETGRQIYEQYF

v_call: TRBV14
clone_size: NA
cdr3_length: 15
j_call: TRBJ1-1
d_call: TRBD1
cdr3_nt: TGTGCCAGCAGCTCTGGGACAGGGGGCCGGACTGAAGCTTTCTTT
cdr3_aa: CASSSGTGGRTEAFF

v_call: TRBV6-5
clone_size: NA
cdr3_length: 14
j_call: TRBJ1-1
d_call: NA
cdr3_nt: TGTGCCAGCAGTTACTACGGGGTTGGCACTGAAGCTTTCTTT
cdr3_aa: CASSYYGVGTEAFF

v_call: TRBV7-9
clone_size: NA
cdr3_length: 15
j_call: TRBJ1-4
d_call: NA
cdr3_nt: TGTGCCAGCAGCCTCCGACAGGCAGAAAATGAAAAACTGTTTTTT
cdr3_aa: CASSLRQAENEKLFF

v_call: TRBV10-1
clone_size: NA
cdr3_length: 11
j_call: TRBJ1-1
d_call: NA
cdr3_nt: TGCGCCAGCAGAGGACACGGTGAAGCTTTCTTT
cdr3_aa: CASRGHGEAFF

v_call: TRBV5-6
clone_size: NA
cdr3_length: 16
j_call: TRBJ1-6
d_call: TRBD1
cdr3_nt: TGTGCCAGCAGCCCTCGGACAGGGGGCCGGAATTCACCCCTCCACTTT
cdr3_aa: CASSPRTGGRNSPLHF

v_call: TRBV9
clone_size: NA
cdr3_length: 16
j_call: TRBJ1-2
d_call: NA
cdr3_nt: TGTGCCAGCAGCGTAGGCCCCTCCCTCACCGGTGGTGGCTACACCTTC
cdr3_aa: CASSVGPSLTGGGYTF

v_call: TRBV7-9
clone_size: NA
cdr3_length: 12
j_call: TRBJ2-7
d_call: TRBD2
cdr3_nt: TGTTCCGGGGGGAGCCGTCAATACGAGCAGTACTTC
cdr3_aa: CSGGSRQYEQYF

v_call: TRBV5-5
clone_size: NA
cdr3_length: 16
j_call: TRBJ2-3
d_call: NA
cdr3_nt: TGTGCCAGCAGCCCAGGACAGATTAAAACCACAGATACGCAGTATTTT
cdr3_aa: CASSPGQIKTTDTQYF

v_call: TRBV6-1
clone_size: NA
cdr3_length: 14
j_call: TRBJ2-5
d_call: TRBD2
cdr3_nt: TGTGCCAGCAGTCGACTAGCGGGGGAAGAGACCCAGTACTTC
cdr3_aa: CASSRLAGEETQYF

v_call: TRBV5-1
clone_size: NA
cdr3_length: 17
j_call: TRBJ2-3
d_call: TRBD2
cdr3_nt: TGCGCCAGCAGCCCCACCCTTGCGGGGGGGCCTACAGATACGCAGTATTTT
cdr3_aa: CASSPTLAGGPTDTQYF

v_call: TRBV28
clone_size: NA
cdr3_length: 12
j_call: TRBJ1-1
d_call: NA
cdr3_nt: TGTGCCAGCAGTTATACAGAAAATGAAGCTTTCTTT
cdr3_aa: CASSYTENEAFF

v_call: TRBV6-5
clone_size: NA
cdr3_length: 12
j_call: TRBJ1-2
d_call: TRBD1
cdr3_nt: TGTGCCAGCAGTTTCGGGACAGGCGGCTACACCTTC
cdr3_aa: CASSFGTGGYTF

v_call: TRBV19
clone_size: NA
cdr3_length: 15
j_call: TRBJ1-5
d_call: TRBD1
cdr3_nt: TGTGCCAGTAGCACCGGGACAGGGGGGAATCAGCCCCAGCATTTT
cdr3_aa: CASSTGTGGNQPQHF

v_call: TRBV10-2
clone_size: NA
cdr3_length: 15
j_call: TRBJ2-2
d_call: NA
cdr3_nt: TGCGCCAGCAGTGAGTCGATAGGGGGATCCAGGGAGCTGTTTTTT
cdr3_aa: CASSESIGGSRELFF

v_call: TRBV11-2
clone_size: NA
cdr3_length: 13
j_call: TRBJ1-6
d_call: NA
cdr3_nt: TGTGCCAGCAGCTTAGGGCGGGGCTCACCCCTCCACTTT
cdr3_aa: CASSLGRGSPLHF

v_call: TRBV28
clone_size: NA
cdr3_length: 14
j_call: TRBJ2-2
d_call: NA
cdr3_nt: TGTGCCAGCAGAACGAGTACCGGCACCGGGGAGCTGTTTTTT
cdr3_aa: CASRTSTGTGELFF